This note documents a single T cell receptor (beta chain) sequence. Sequenced by immunoSEQ multiplex PCR; TCRdb stores in-frame clones only, minus some. The sample has roughly 500,000 clones, around 82% seen once. V lost 3 bases, J lost 5 bases, and 16 bases lay in between. Germline CDR1 and CDR2: MDHEN and SYDVKM. This CDR3 spans 16 amino acids. The entry originates in a study of shared T cell receptors in the human thymus. These data were also reused for a study on human thymus T cells. From that report: Donors were healthy Finnish babies undergoing corrective operations for congenital heart defects. Resections from corrective heart surgery provided thymus tissue. It looked as if thymic and blood repertoires used V and J genes in a biased way.

The J gene is TRBJ1-4, the V gene TRBV28; D perhaps matches TRBD1 (6 bases). The material sequenced was thymocytes. The receptor was isolated from a boy in the first two years of life with a congenital heart defect. The CDR3 nucleotides are TGTGCCAGCAGTTTTGAACCGACAGGAGACAATGAAAAACTGTTTTTT. Its protein is CASSFEPTGDNEKLFF.